These 3 T cell receptor beta chains share one sample of origin, sequenced in a study of identical twins. TCRdb passed the 5' RACE reads through MiXCR, listing each CDR3 protein once. This sample has about 260,000 distinct CDR3 sequences, with 5.5% to 7% found just once. These same records also appear under a second study, on yellow fever vaccine responses in identical twins.

The material sequenced was memory (CD45RO+) T cells sorted from blood. These receptors were taken from a woman aged 18-30 years in good health.

The chain combines TRBV15 with TRBJ1-2; D is possibly TRBD1 (5 bases). CDR1 and CDR2 from the germline V gene are LNHNV and YYDKDF (reference sequence). V dropped 3 bases and J dropped 3 bases, with 14 bases sitting between them. This CDR3 has 15 residues. This CDR3 reads CATSRGLQEHYGYTF. CDR3 coding DNA: TGTGCCACCAGCAGGGGGTTACAGGAACACTATGGCTACACCTTC.

Many counts were recorded for this clonotype. The rearrangement links TRBV5-1 to TRBJ2-5, with no clear D. Germline CDR1 SGHRS, CDR2 YFSETQ. The CDR3 length is 14 residues. V lost 0 bases and J lost 2, with 8 bases in between. The CDR3 sequence: CASSLGTEQETQYF. As DNA, the CDR3 is TGCGCCAGCAGCTTGGGGACCGAACAAGAGACCCAGTACTTC. The variable domain in full, with the rest retrieved from reference TRBV5-1 and TRBJ2-5, is KAGVTQTPRYLIKTRGQQVTLSCSPISGHRSVSWYQQTPGQGLQFLFEYFSETQRNKGNFPGRFSGRQFSNSRSEMNVSTLELGDSALYLCASSLGTEQETQYFGPGTRLLVL.

There are a few counts of this clonotype. The chain couples TRBV5-1 to TRBJ2-7; TRBD2 is a possible D gene (5 bases). Germline-derived CDR1 and CDR2 are SGHRS and YFSETQ. The CDR3 runs 14 residues. Trimming shortened V by 0 bases and J by 5 bases, and 12 bases separated the two germline ends. This CDR3 is CASSLGRVGDEQYF. In DNA, the CDR3 is TGCGCCAGCAGCTTGGGAAGGGTCGGGGACGAGCAGTACTTC. The entire variable domain, with the rest obtained from reference TRBV5-1 and TRBJ2-7, is as follows: KAGVTQTPRYLIKTRGQQVTLSCSPISGHRSVSWYQQTPGQGLQFLFEYFSETQRNKGNFPGRFSGRQFSNSRSEMNVSTLELGDSALYLCASSLGRVGDEQYFGPGTRLTVT.